The entry below gives a single TCR beta chain sequence along with its context. Its target is unknown. The repertoire was sequenced with immunoSEQ multiplex PCR; TCRdb's copy has only in-frame clones and lacks some. The sample lists under 30,000 clones; roughly 91% were seen once. The sample is drawn from a study of OX40 agonist ivuxolimab in advanced cancers. About the study: Ivuxolimab, which is an agonistic anti-OX40 (CD134) antibody, was administered to the patients. General study findings and limits: Those patients achieving a partial response at 0.1-3.0 mg/kg showed among the lowest clonal expansion. Low normalized T-cell clonal expansion was additionally recorded for some nonresponders.

Baseline, cycle 4 day 1, and cycle 7 day 1 were the blood sampling points. The V and J ends lost 7 bases and 0 bases, in that order; junction bases with no gene match: 7. CDR3 length equals 16 residues. Germline V gives CDR1 MNHEY, CDR2 SMNVEV (reference sequence). The rearrangement uses TRBV27 and TRBJ2-7; TRBD2 matches at 12 bases. The origin of this receptor is an adult with an advanced solid tumor such as melanoma, head and neck, liver or kidney cancer. Material: CD4+ or CD8+ T cells sorted from blood, obtained in a trial of the OX40 agonist ivuxolimab. The CDR3 protein is CASTLGLAGRSYEQYF. In nucleotides, the CDR3 is TGTGCCAGCACCCTAGGACTAGCGGGGCGCTCCTACGAGCAGTACTTC.